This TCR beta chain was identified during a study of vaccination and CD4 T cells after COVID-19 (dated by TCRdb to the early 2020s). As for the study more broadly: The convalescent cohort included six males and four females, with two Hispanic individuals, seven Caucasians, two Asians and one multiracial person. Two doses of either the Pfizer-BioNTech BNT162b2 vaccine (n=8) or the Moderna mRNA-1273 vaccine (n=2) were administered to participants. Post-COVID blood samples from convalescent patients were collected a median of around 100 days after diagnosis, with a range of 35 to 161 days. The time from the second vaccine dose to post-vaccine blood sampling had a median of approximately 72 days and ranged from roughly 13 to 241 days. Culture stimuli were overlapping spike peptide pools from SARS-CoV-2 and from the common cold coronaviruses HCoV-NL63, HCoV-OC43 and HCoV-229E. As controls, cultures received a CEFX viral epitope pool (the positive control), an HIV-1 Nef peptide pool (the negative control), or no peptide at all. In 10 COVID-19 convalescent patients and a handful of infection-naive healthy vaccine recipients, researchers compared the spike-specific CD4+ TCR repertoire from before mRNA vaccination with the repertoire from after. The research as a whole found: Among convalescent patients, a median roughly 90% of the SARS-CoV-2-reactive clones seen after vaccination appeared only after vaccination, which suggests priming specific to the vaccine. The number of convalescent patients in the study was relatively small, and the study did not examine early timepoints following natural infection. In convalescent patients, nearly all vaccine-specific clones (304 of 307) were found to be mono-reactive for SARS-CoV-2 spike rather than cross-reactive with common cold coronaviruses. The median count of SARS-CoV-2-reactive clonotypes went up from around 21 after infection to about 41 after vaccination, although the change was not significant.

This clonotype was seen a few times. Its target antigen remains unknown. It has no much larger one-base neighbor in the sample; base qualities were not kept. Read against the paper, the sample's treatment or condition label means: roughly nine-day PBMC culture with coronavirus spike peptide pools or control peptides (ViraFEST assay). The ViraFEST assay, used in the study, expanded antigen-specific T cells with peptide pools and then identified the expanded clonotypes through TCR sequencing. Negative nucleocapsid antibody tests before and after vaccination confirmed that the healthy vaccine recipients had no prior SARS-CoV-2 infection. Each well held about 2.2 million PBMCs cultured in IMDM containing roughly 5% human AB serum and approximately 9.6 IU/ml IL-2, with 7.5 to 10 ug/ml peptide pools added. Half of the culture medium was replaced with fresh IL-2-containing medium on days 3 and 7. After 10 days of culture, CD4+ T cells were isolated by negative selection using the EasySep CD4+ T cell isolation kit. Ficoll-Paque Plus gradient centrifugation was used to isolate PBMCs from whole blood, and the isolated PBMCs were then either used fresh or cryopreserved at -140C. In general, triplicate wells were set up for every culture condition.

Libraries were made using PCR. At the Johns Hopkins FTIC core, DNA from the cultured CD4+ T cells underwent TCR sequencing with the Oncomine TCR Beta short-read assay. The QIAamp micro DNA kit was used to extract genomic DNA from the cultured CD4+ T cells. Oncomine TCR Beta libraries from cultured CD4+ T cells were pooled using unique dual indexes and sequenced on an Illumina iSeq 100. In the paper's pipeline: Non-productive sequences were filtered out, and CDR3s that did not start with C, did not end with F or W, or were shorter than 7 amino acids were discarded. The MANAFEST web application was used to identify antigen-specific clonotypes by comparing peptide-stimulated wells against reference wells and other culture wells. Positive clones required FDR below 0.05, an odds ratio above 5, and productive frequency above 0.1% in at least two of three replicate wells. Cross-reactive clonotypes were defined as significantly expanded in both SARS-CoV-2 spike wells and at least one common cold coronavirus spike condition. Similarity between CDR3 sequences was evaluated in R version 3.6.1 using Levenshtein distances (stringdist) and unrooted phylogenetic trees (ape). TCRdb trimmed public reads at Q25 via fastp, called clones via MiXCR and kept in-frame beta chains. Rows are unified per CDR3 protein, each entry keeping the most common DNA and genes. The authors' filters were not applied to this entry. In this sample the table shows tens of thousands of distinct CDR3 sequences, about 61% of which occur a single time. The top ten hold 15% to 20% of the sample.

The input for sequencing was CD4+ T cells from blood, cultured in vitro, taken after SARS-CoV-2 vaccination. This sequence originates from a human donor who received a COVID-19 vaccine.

The nucleotide sequence is TGCGCCAGCAGTGAGGGGACAGGCGAGCAGTACTTC. This yields the protein CASSEGTGEQYF. The rearranged segments are TRBV10-1 and TRBJ2-7; 8 junctional bases match TRBD1. From V the trimming removes 2 bases and from J it removes 6 bases, while the gene matches leave 0 bases of the junction unaccounted for. Per the germline V gene (reference sequence), WNHNN is the CDR1 and SYGVQD is the CDR2. The CDR3 numbers 12 residues from cysteine through phenylalanine. Only the CDR3 part of the read is kept: 36 bases, read in frame from the first base.